This TCR beta chain comes out of a study of PD-1 blockade in mismatch repair-deficient tumors. Study as a whole: Enrolled about 2013-2017, patients had progressing, pretreated mismatch repair-deficient cancers of about twelve types.

The TCR-sequenced patients were a few responders to pembrolizumab. There are 14 residues in the CDR3. V dropped 4 bases and J dropped 4; count of bases not matched to a gene: 4. Germline V gene lookup returns CDR1 MDHEN and CDR2 SYDVKM. The method was immunoSEQ multiplex PCR; TCRdb's version includes in-frame clones alone and lacks a portion of them. Among 15,000 to 25,000 clones listed, almost 85% were seen once. Source: PBMCs, taken 52 weeks after starting pembrolizumab. The origin of this receptor is an adult with mismatch repair-deficient cancer. This chain uses TRBV28 with TRBJ2-7; TRBD2 matches at 10 bases. CDR3 bases: TGTGCCAGCAGTTCACCTAGCGGGGGTTACGAGCAGTACTTC. Translation gives CASSSPSGGYEQYF. The whole variable domain, remainder taken from reference TRBV28 and TRBJ2-7, is DVKVTQSSRYLVKRTGEKVFLECVQDMDHENMFWYRQDPGLGLRLIYFSYDVKMKEKGDIPEGYSVSREKKERFSLILESASTNQTSMYLCASSSPSGGYEQYFGPGTRLTVT.